This TCR beta chain was recovered during a study of metastatic and nonmetastatic thyroid tumors (dated by TCRdb to 2018 to 2021). Regarding the complete study: The researchers compared repertoires between peripheral blood samples and tumor or nodule tissue samples from patients with malignant or benign thyroid disease.

The method was PCR. The reads were generated on an Illumina HiSeq 4000. High-throughput sequencing was used to profile the TCR beta-chain CDR3 region of every patient. For the original study's pipeline: The researchers built a classifier to tell apart papillary thyroid cancer patients with distant metastasis, based on CDR3 differences among clinicopathological groups. The Shannon index was used to assess repertoire diversity, and the Morisita-Horn index was used to assess tumor-blood repertoire similarity. TCRdb trimmed public reads at Q25 via fastp, called clones via MiXCR and kept in-frame beta chains. What appears here as the V and J calls and clone size reflects TCRdb's work, not the paper's. The sample includes more than 20,000 clones, with under 30% observed a single time. The top ten hold 12% of the sample. Comment on this clone: The target of this receptor is not known. No base quality values were provided; no much bigger clone lies one nucleotide off.

Broader findings and caveats from the paper: In both blood and tumor samples, malignant tumors were reported to have significantly higher TCR beta diversity than benign nodules.

V drops 8 bases and J drops 7 bases, leaving 12 bases in between. From a lookup of the germline V gene, CDR1 and CDR2 are MDHEN and SYDVKM. The cysteine opens and the phenylalanine closes a CDR3 of 12 amino acids. The DNA shown is the 36-base CDR3, in frame from base 1. Before undergoing thyroid surgery, none of the patients had been given any kind of treatment. Using T-cell receptor beta sequencing, the researchers looked back retrospectively at clinical samples from patients, gathered between about 2012 and 2018. The chain is assembled from TRBV28 and TRBJ1-5, and perhaps TRBD1 as D gene, on 5 matching bases. The sequenced sample consisted of tumor tissue. This receptor was identified in a male donor with papillary thyroid cancer or a benign thyroid nodule (not recorded which). Some clones in this sample may be carry-over from other donors' samples. Read as DNA, the sequence is TGTGCCAGCCGCCAGGGATCGCAGCCCCAGCATTTT. Translated, it reads CASRQGSQPQHF.